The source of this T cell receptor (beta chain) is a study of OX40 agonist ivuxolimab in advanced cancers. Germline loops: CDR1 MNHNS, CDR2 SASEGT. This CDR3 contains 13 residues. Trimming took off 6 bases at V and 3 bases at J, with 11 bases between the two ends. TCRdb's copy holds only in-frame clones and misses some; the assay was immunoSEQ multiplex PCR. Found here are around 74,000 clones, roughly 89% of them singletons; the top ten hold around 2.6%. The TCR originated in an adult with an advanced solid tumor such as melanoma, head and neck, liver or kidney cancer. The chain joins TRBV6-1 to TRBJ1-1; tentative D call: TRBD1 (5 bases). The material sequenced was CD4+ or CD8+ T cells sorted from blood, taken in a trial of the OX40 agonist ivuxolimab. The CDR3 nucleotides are TGTGCCAGCAGAGAGGGGTTGGACACTGAAGCTTTCTTT. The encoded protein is CASREGLDTEAFF.